This T cell receptor beta chain comes out of a study of T and B cells in COVID-19 patients. Multiplex PCR with BIOMED2 TRB-A/B primer pools amplified TRB rearrangements. TCRdb used MiXCR to reprocess the multiplex PCR reads, holding one entry per CDR3 protein. Here the sample spans 6,400 or so distinct CDR3 sequences, approximately 25% being singletons. Study-wide findings and caveats: In COVID-19 patients, T cell receptor beta variable and joining gene use was reportedly strongly skewed. There were 2,000 to 3,000 TCR clusters exclusive to the recovered cohort, some 31 with low generation probability.

This CDR3 comprises 14 residues. The V gene lost 4 bases and the J gene lost 11 bases, with 18 bases spanning the gap. Germline assignment: CDR1 SGHRS and CDR2 YFSETQ. As concerns this clonotype: Its target is unknown.

Each TRB amplification used about 220-500 ng of genomic DNA from blood. J is TRBJ1-4 and V is TRBV5-1, with D possibly TRBD1 on 5 matching bases. The sample taken for sequencing was blood. The TCR comes from a human donor with active COVID-19. CDR3: CASSTDTEVSKLFF. CDR3 DNA: TGCGCCAGCAGCACGGACACGGAGGTCTCTAAACTGTTTTTT.